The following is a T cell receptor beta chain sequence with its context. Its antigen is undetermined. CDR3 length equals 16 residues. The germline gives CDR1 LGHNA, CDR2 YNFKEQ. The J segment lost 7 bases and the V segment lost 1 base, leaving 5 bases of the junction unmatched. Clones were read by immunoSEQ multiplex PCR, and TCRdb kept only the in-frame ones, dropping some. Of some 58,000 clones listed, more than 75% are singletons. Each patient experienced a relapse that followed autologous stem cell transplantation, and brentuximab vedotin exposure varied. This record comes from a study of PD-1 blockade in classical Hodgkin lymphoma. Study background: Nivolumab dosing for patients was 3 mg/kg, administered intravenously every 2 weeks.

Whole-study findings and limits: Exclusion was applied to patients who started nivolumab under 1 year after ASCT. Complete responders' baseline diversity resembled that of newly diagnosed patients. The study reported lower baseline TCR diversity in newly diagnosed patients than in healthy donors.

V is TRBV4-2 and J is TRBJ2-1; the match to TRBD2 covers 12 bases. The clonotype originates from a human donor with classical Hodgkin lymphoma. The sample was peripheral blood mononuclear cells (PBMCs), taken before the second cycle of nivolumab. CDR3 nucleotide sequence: TGTGCCAGCAGCCAAGCCACTAGCGGGGGGTGGAATGAGCAGTTCTTC. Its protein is CASSQATSGGWNEQFF.